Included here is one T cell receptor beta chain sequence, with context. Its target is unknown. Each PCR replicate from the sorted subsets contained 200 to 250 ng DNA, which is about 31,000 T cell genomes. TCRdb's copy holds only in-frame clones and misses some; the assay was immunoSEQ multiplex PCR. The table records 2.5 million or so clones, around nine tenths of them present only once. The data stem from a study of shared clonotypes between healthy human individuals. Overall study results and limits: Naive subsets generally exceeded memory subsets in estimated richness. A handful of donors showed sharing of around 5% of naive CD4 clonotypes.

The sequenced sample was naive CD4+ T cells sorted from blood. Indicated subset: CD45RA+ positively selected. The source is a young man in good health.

Here the CDR3 reads CASSDRGTRNNEQFF. In DNA form, the CDR3 reads TGCGCCAGCAGTGACCGGGGGACCCGGAACAATGAGCAGTTCTTC. This chain joins TRBV10-1 and TRBJ2-1; TRBD2 might be the D (6 bases). The CDR3 length is 15 residues. Germline assignment: CDR1 WNHNN and CDR2 SYGVQD (reference sequence). The V and J ends lost 3 bases and 5 bases respectively, with 14 bases between them.